This TCR beta chain was observed in a study of T cells in Graves' hyperthyroidism and ophthalmopathy. Amplification yielded TCR beta CDR3 regions, with RNA transcripts as the source. TCR CDR3 underwent first-round RT-PCR with the HTBI primer set. One entry per CDR3 protein, called by TCRdb with MiXCR from the multiplex PCR reads. The sample has 390,000 or so distinct CDR3 sequences; approximately 14% are singletons. This clonotype was counted between two and nine times. Reasons for excluding patients were uncontrolled infection, other autoimmune disease, pregnancy or lactation. Germline loops: CDR1 SGHDN, CDR2 FVKESK. Trimming cost V 4 bases and J 3 bases, with 16 bases left between them. The CDR3 consists of 15 residues.

The TCR comes from a young man with Graves' ophthalmopathy. The sample was blood. The chain couples TRBV14 to TRBJ2-7; tentatively, D is TRBD1 (7 bases). CDR3 bases: TGTGCCAGCAGCCCGCGCGGGACAGCCAACTACGAGCAGTACTTC. Its translation: CASSPRGTANYEQYF.